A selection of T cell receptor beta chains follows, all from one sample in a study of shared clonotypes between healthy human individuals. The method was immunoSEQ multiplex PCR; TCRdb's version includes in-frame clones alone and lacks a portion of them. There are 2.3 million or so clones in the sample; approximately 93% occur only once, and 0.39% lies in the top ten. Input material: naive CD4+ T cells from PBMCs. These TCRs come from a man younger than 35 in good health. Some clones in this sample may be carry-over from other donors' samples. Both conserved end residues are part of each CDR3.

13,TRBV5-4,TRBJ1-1,CASSYSGGTEAFF
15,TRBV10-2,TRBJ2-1,CASRRGLWSYNEQFF
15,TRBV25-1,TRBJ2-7,CASSGSPGLAGDQYF
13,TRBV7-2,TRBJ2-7,CASSRVSSYEQYF
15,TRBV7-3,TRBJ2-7,CASSLGTGNAYEQYF
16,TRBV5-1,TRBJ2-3,CASSDSLRDGTDTQYF
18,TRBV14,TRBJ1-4,CASSQGSRGAGTNEKLFF
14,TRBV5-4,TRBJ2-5,CASSLIGSRETQYF
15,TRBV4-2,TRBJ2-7,CASSQGLAGSYEQYF
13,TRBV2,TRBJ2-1,CASRGLVNNEQFF
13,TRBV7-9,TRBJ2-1,CASRQSSYNEQFF
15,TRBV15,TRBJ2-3,CATSRVGVPTDTQYF
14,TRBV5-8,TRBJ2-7,CASSFHRQAYEQYF
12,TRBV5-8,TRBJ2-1,CASSLLSRGQFF
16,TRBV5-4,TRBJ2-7,CASSPPGTEGTYEQYF
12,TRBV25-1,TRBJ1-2,CASSFDNYGYTF
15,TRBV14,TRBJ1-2,CASSLLQGGNYDYTF
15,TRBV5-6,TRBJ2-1,CASTLGLMGYNEQFF
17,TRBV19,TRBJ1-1,CASSARDRGRVGTEAFF
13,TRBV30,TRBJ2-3,CAWSGLATDTQYF
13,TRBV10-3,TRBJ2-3,CAISGDYSGTQYF
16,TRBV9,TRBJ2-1,CASSSLLAGDYNEQFF
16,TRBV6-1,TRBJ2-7,CASSELGQGNSYEQYF
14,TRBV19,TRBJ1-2,CASSPRWDVYGYTF
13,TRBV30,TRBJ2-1,CAWSVLAINEQFF
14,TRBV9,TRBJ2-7,CASSPDGTYYEQYF
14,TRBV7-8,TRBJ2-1,CASSPRATLNEQFF
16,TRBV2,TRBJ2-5,CASRRGGGSIQETQYF
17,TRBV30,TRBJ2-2,CAWSSVLLAGGPGELFF
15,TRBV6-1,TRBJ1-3,CASSEVGGHGNTIYF
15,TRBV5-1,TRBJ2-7,CASSLLTSGINEQYF
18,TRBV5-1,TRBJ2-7,CASSLGGLAGGPSYEQYF
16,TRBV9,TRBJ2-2,CASSVALGRSTGELFF
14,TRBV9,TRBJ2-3,CASSEWGVMNTQYF
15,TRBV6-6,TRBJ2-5,CASRYDHAKQETQYF
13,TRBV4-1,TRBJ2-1,CASSPREGDEQFF